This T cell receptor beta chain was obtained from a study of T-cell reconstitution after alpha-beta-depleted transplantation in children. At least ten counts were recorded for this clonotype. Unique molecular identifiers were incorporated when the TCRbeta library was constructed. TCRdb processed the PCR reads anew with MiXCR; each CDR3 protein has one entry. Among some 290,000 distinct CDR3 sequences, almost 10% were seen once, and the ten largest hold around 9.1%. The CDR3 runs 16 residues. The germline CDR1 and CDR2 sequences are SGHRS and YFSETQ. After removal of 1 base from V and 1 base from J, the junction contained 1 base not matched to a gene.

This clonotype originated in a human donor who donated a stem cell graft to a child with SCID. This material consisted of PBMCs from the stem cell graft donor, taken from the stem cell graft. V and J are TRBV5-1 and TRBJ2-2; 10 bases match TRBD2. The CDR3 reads CASSLRLAGNTGELFF. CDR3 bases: TGCGCCAGCAGCTTGCGACTAGCGGGGAACACCGGGGAGCTGTTTTTT. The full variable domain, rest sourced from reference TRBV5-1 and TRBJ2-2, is KAGVTQTPRYLIKTRGQQVTLSCSPISGHRSVSWYQQTPGQGLQFLFEYFSETQRNKGNFPGRFSGRQFSNSRSEMNVSTLELGDSALYLCASSLRLAGNTGELFFGEGSRLTVL.